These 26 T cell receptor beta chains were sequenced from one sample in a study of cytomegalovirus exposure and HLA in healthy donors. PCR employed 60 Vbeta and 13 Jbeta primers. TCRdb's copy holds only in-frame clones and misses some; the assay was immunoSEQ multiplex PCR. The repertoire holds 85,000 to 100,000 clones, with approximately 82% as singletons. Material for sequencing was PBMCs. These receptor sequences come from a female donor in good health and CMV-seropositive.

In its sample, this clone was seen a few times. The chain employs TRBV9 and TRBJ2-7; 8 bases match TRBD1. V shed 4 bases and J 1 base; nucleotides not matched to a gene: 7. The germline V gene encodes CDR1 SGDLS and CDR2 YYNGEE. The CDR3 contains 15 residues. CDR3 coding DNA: TGTGCCAGCAGCCCTCGGGGACAGGCATCCTACGAGCAGTACTTC. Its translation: CASSPRGQASYEQYF.

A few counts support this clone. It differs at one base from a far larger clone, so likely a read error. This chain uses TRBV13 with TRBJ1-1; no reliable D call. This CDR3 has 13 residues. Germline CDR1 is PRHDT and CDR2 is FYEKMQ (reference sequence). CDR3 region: CASRLRPGTEAFF. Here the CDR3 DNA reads TGTGCCAGCCGCTTGCGACCGGGCACTGAAGCTTTCTTT.

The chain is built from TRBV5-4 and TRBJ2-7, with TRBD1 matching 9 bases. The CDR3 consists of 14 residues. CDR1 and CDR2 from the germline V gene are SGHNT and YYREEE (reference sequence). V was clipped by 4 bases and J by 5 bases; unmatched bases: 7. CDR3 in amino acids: CASSMGTGRNEQYF. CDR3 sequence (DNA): TGTGCCAGCAGCATGGGGACAGGGCGTAACGAGCAGTACTTC. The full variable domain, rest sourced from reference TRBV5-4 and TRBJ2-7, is ETGVTQSPTHLIKTRGQQVTLRCSSQSGHNTVSWYQQALGQGPQFIFQYYREEENGRGNFPPRFSGLQFPNYSSELNVNALELDDSALYLCASSMGTGRNEQYFGPGTRLTVT.

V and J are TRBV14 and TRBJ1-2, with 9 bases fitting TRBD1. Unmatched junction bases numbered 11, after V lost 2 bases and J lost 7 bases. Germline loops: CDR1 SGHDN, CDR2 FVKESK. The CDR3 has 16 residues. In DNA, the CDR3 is TGTGCCAGCAGCCAACCTGGGACAGGGCTCACTAGTGGCTACACCTTC. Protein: CASSQPGTGLTSGYTF. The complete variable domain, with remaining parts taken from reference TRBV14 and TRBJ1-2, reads EAGVTQFPSHSVIEKGQTVTLRCDPISGHDNLYWYRRVMGKEIKFLLHFVKESKQDESGMPNNRFLAERTGGTYSTLKVQPAELEDSGVYFCASSQPGTGLTSGYTFGSGTRLTVV.

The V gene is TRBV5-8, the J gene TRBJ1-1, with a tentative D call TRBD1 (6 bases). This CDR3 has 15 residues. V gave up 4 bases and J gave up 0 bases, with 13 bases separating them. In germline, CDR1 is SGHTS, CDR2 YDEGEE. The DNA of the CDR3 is TGTGCCAGCAGCGTCGGGACATCCATGAACACTGAAGCTTTCTTT. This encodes CASSVGTSMNTEAFF.

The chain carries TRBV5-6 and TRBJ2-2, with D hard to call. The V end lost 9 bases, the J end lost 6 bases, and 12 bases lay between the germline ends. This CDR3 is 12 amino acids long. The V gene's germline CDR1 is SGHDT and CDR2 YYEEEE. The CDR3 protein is CATRSESGELFF. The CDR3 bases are TGTGCCACCAGGTCCGAGTCCGGGGAGCTGTTTTTT.

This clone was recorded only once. The CDR3 protein is CASSEGLLSGANVLTF. The CDR3 nucleotides are TGTGCCAGCAGCGAGGGACTGCTCTCTGGGGCCAACGTCCTGACTTTC. The V call is TRBV5-6, the J call TRBJ2-6, with D perhaps matching TRBD2 (6 bases). The CDR3 runs to 16 residues. Germline V gene lookup returns CDR1 SGHDT and CDR2 YYEEEE. The ends were cut back, 4 bases at V and 0 bases at J, with 11 bases in the middle.

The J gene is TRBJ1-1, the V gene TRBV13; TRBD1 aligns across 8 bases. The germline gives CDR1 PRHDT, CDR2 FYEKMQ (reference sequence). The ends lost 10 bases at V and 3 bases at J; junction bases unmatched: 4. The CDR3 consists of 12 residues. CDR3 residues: CAMSQGDTEAFF. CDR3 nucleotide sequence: TGTGCCATGTCACAGGGGGACACTGAAGCTTTCTTT. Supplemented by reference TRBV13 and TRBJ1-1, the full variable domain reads AAGVIQSPRHLIKEKRETATLKCYPIPRHDTVYWYQQGPGQDPQFLISFYEKMQSDKGSIPDRFSAQQFSDYHSELNMSSLELGDSALYFCAMSQGDTEAFFGQGTRLTVV.

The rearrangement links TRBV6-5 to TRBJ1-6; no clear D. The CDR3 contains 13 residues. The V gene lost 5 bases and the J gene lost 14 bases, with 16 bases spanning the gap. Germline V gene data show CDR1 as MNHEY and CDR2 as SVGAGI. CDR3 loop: CASSLDSPAALHF. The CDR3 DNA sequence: TGTGCCAGCAGTCTTGACTCACCCGCGGCCCTCCACTTT.

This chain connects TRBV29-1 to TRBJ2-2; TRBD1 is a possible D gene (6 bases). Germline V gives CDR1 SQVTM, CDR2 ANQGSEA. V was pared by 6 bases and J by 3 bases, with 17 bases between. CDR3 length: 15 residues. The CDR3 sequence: CSVDFRGEDTGELFF. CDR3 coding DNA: TGCAGCGTAGATTTCAGGGGTGAGGACACCGGGGAGCTGTTTTTT.

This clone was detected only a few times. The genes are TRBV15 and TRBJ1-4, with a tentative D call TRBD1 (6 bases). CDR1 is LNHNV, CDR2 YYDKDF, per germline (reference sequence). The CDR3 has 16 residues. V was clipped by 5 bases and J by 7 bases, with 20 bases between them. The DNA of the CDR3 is TGTGCCACCAGCTCCACAAAGGGGGGGCTGGGTGAAAAACTGTTTTTT. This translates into CATSSTKGGLGEKLFF.

The CDR3 protein is CASSLDYGSGQETQYF. DNA for the CDR3: TGTGCCAGCAGCTTAGATTATGGAAGCGGCCAAGAGACCCAGTACTTC. J is TRBJ2-5 and V is TRBV11-2; tentative D call: TRBD2 (5 bases). Germline V gene data show CDR1 as SGHAT and CDR2 as FQNNGV. The CDR3 loop spans 16 amino acids. The ends were cut back, 0 bases at V and 1 base at J, with 12 bases in the middle.

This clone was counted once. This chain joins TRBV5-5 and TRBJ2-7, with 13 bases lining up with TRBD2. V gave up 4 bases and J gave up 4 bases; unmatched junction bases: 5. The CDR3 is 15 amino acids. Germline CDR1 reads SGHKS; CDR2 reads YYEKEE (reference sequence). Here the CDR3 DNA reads TGTGCCAGCAGCAAAGGGACTAGCGGGACATACGAGCAGTACTTC. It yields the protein CASSKGTSGTYEQYF.

CDR3 DNA sequence: TGTGCCAGCAGCCCCGACAACTCCTACGAGCAGTACTTC. This translates into CASSPDNSYEQYF. The rearrangement links TRBV11-2 to TRBJ2-7; D is uncertain. The germline V gene has CDR1 SGHAT and CDR2 FQNNGV. The V gene lost 5 bases and the J gene lost 0 bases, with 8 bases spanning the gap. The CDR3 contains 13 residues. The full variable domain, rest sourced from reference TRBV11-2 and TRBJ2-7, is EAGVAQSPRYKIIEKRQSVAFWCNPISGHATLYWYQQILGQGPKLLIQFQNNGVVDDSQLPKDRFSAERLKGVDSTLKIQPAKLEDSAVYLCASSPDNSYEQYFGPGTRLTVT.

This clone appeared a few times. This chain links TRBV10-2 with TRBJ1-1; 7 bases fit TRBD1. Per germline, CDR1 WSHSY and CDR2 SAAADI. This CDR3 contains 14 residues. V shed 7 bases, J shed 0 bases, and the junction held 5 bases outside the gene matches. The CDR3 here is CASTRGTVNTEAFF. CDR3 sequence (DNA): TGCGCCAGCACCCGAGGGACAGTGAACACTGAAGCTTTCTTT.

Here the CDR3 reads CASSTLPGQGFTGANVLTF. CDR3 coding DNA: TGCGCCAGCAGCACCCTCCCAGGACAGGGGTTCACTGGGGCCAACGTCCTGACTTTC. V is TRBV5-1 and J is TRBJ2-6; 9 bases match TRBD1. V lost 4 bases, J lost 2 bases, and 13 bases stayed unmatched. The CDR3 length is 19 residues. In germline, CDR1 is SGHRS, CDR2 YFSETQ.

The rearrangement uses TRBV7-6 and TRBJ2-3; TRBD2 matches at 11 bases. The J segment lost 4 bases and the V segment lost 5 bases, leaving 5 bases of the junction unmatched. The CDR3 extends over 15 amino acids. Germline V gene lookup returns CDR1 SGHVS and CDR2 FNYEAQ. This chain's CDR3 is CASSPWTSGSDTQYF. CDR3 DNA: TGTGCCAGCAGCCCGTGGACTAGCGGGTCAGATACGCAGTATTTT.

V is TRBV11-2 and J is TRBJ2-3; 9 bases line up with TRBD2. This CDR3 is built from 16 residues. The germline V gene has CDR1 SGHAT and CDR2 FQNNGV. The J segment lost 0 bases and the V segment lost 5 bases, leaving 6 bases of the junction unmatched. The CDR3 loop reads CASSLRTSASTDTQYF. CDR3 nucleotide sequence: TGTGCCAGCAGCCTCCGGACTAGCGCTAGCACAGATACGCAGTATTTT.

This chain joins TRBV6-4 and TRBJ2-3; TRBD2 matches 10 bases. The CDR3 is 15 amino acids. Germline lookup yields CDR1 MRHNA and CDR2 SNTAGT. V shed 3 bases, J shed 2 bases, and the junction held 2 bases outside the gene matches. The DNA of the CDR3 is TGTGCCAGCAGTGAGACTAGCGGGCCCACAGATACGCAGTATTTT. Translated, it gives CASSETSGPTDTQYF.

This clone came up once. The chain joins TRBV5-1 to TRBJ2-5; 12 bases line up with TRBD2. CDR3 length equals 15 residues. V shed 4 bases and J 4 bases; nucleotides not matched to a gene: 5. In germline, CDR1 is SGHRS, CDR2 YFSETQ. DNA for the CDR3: TGCGCCAGCAGCATGACTAGCGGGAGAGGAGAGACCCAGTACTTC. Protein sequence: CASSMTSGRGETQYF.

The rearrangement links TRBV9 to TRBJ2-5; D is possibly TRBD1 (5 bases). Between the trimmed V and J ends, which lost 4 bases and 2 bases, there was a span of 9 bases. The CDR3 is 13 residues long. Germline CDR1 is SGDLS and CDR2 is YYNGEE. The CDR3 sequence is CASSRGPQETQYF. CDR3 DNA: TGTGCCAGCAGCAGGGGCCCACAAGAGACCCAGTACTTC.

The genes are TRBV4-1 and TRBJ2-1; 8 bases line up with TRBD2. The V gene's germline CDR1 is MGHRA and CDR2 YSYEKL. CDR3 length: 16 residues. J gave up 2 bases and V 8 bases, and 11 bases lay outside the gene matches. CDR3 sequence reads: CASSRSGALTYNEQFF. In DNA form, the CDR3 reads TGCGCCAGCTCCCGTAGCGGGGCCTTAACCTACAATGAGCAGTTCTTC.

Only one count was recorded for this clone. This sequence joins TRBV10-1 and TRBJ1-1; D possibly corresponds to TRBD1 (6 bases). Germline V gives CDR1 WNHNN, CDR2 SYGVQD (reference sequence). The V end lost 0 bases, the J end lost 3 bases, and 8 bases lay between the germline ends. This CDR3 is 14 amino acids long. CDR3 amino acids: CASSESAGDTEAFF. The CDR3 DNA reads TGCGCCAGCAGTGAGTCCGCAGGGGACACTGAAGCTTTCTTT.

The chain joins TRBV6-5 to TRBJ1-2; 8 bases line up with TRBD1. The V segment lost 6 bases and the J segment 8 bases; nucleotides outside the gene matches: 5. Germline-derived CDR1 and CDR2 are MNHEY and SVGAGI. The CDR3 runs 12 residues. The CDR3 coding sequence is TGTGCCAGCAGCTCGACAGGGGACGGCTACACCTTC. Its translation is CASSSTGDGYTF.

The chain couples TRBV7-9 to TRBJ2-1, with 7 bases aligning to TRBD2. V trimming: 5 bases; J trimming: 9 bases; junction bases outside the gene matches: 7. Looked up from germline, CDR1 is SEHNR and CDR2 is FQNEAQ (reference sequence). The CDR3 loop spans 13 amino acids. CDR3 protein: CASSLPGGREQFF. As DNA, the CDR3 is TGTGCCAGCAGCCTCCCGGGGGGACGTGAGCAGTTCTTC.

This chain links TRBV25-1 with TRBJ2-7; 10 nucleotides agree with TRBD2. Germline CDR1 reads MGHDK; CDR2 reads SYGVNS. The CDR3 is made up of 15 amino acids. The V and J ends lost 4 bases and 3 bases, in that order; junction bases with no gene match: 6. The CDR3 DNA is TGTGCCAGCAGTGGATGGACTAGCGGAAACTACGAGCAGTACTTC. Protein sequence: CASSGWTSGNYEQYF.